This note documents a single T cell receptor beta chain sequence. A single count supports this clone. The antigen it recognizes is unknown. No base quality values were provided; no much bigger clone lies one nucleotide off. Using the deep immunoSEQ assay, TCR CDR3 regions were amplified from genomic DNA by multiplex PCR. Genomic DNA extracted from each cell subset was distributed evenly over all wells of several immunoSEQ 96-well plates, and each plate served as one replicate. Each replicate PCR for sorted subsets received 150 to 250 ng genomic DNA, equal to about 30,000 T cell genomes. Purified libraries were measured with a Qubit 3.0 fluorometer, size-checked on a Bioanalyzer 2100, and measured again with the KAPA Library Quantification kit. Every immunoSEQ 96-well plate was sequenced on a dedicated single-read 150-cycle Illumina NextSeq 550 flow cell. The paper's processing steps were these. The immunoSEQ output contained only junctional sequences without quality scores, so filtering could not match that applied to full-length reads. Sequences were annotated with PyIR, a Python wrapper for IgBLAST v1.9, and V/J genes and CDR3 were assigned using IMGT germline references. Reads were removed for weak V/J assignments (E-value above 1e-6), missing CDR3, stop codons, out-of-frame junctions, or ambiguous translated residues. V3J clonotypes were defined as sequences sharing the same inferred V gene, J gene, and CDR3 amino acid sequence. The percentage overlap between two repertoires was calculated by dividing the number of shared unique clonotypes by the size of the smaller repertoire. RTK rarefaction, the Chao1 estimator, and Recon v2.1 estimates of unobserved clonotypes were used to assess repertoire richness. OLGA was used to compute generation probabilities for all TCRbeta clonotypes that the gDNA method yielded from a handful of donors. The table was pulled from immuneACCESS by TCRdb, which kept in-frame rearrangements only. Such tables lose some clones; where checked, under half of the loss comes from unresolved V genes, and the rest has no known cause. V and J calls and clone size come straight from that table; D and trimming were deduced from the DNA. This sample comprises 560,000 or so clones, 95% to 96% of them detected only once. 0.11% of the sample comes from the top ten.

For the CD8 naive samples, CD45RO-negative cells were positively selected for CCR7, yielding a CD45RA+CCR7+ population from which TemRA cells were excluded. The donors were healthy, HIV-negative adults with no recently reported acute infections or vaccinations. Every donor was a Caucasian adult residing in Nashville, Tennessee, USA. After blood collection by leukapheresis, PBMCs were isolated using Ficoll-Histopaque density gradient centrifugation and then cryopreserved in the vapor phase of liquid nitrogen. Analytical flow cytometry was used to check the purity and quantity of every magnetically sorted T cell population. Each sorted fraction had its genomic DNA isolated and then quantified by UV absorbance on a Nanodrop 2000c. From its cysteine to its phenylalanine, the CDR3 spans 15 amino acids. The DNA shown is the 45-base CDR3, in frame from base 1. V and J lose 5 bases and 0 bases, and a span of 14 bases separates them. Via the germline V gene (reference sequence), CDR1 is MNHEY and CDR2 SMNVEV.

These data are taken from a study of shared clonotypes between healthy human individuals (dated by TCRdb to about 2020). For the wider study: The cohort comprised two women and a few men aged 18 to 49 years. To increase sequencing depth and limit assay-specific biases, different laboratories used diverse techniques to prepare libraries and sequence TCR repertoires. For each donor, CD4 naive and CD4 memory were each given three plates, CD8 naive was given two plates, and CD8 memory was given one plate. To estimate repertoire size and how much clonotype sharing occurs between individuals, the study deeply sequenced the blood TCR repertoires of a handful of healthy adults. Leukapheresis yielded between about 0.85 and 10 billion PBMCs per donor. The full study reports these points: Pairwise subsampling indicated that sequencing depth was expected to affect the degree of clonotype sharing among donors. Roughly 5.2% of naive CD4, around 4% of naive CD8, about 2.4% of memory CD4, and over 0.35% of memory CD8 clonotypes were shared across several donors. Because the study included only a small number of donors, the genetic and exposure-history diversity represented was limited. Compared with non-shared clonotypes, clonotypes shared by all four sorted-subset donors had higher generation probabilities. Only blood was sampled, and tissue TCR repertoires likely differ from those in blood. Even with the large sequencing depth, rarefaction of the sorted-subset datasets indicated that sequencing was incomplete. Larger estimated clonotype richness was generally found for naive subsets than for memory subsets.

The chain uses TRBV27 and TRBJ2-7, with TRBD1 tentatively as D gene (6 bases match). The sample consisted of naive CD8+ T cells sorted from blood. In the paper's terms, the cell subset or site label means: CD45RA+CCR7+. The sequence came from a woman in her 30s in good health. The CDR3 region has the sequence CASSQNRAFSYEQYF. The nucleotides read TGTGCCAGCAGTCAAAACAGGGCTTTCTCCTACGAGCAGTACTTC.